This T cell receptor beta chain is drawn from a study of T cells after posttransplantation cyclophosphamide. Study results and caveats: Tissue-infiltrating T cells from skin or gut overlapped little with blood T cells. Later blood repertoires were often dominated by clones from the donor CD8+ memory compartment.

This clone turned up a few times. What it binds is unknown. The data were produced by immunoSEQ multiplex PCR, yet TCRdb's version contains in-frame clones alone and is incomplete. The sample contains 25,000 to 30,000 clones, none of them singletons. Germline V gene data show CDR1 as SGDLS and CDR2 as YYNGEE. With V trimmed by 3 bases and J by 7 bases, 8 bases remained unmatched. The CDR3 totals 15 residues. The sequencing sample was made of PBMCs. This chain uses TRBV9 with TRBJ2-7; 12 bases map to TRBD2. The receptor comes from an older woman in good health, CMV-negative, and a related stem cell transplant donor. The CDR3 loop reads CASSADLAGGQEQYF. CDR3 nucleotide sequence: TGTGCCAGCAGCGCCGACCTAGCGGGGGGGCAAGAGCAGTACTTC.